This section outlines one TCR beta chain sequence together with its context. Germline V gene lookup returns CDR1 MNHEY and CDR2 SVGAGI. Trimming removed 6 bases at V and 6 bases at J, with 12 bases between. This CDR3 is built from 14 residues. The sample comes from a study of molecular identifiers for immune sequencing clone quantification. The wider study: Replicate experiments took RNA from about 21,000 or 97,000 naive CD8 cells, divided it five ways and sequenced four.

TCRdb re-derived calls from the PCR reads in MiXCR, one entry per CDR3 protein. The sample includes tens of thousands of distinct CDR3 sequences, around 34% of them seen just once. This TCR was recovered from a human donor in good health. Some libraries in this study had Jurkat cell RNA spiked in. The genes are TRBV6-5 and TRBJ2-6, with D hard to call. Material for sequencing was naive CD8+ T cells from blood, with Jurkat cell RNA spiked in. Described subset: FACS-sorted CD8+CD4-CCR7+CD45RA+ naive T cells. CDR3 sequence (DNA): TGTGCCAGCAGCGATTGCTCCGTGGCCAACGTCCTGACTTTC. The encoded protein is CASSDCSVANVLTF.